The clone carrying this T cell receptor beta chain has just a few counts. Here immunoSEQ multiplex PCR was the method, and the copy in TCRdb shows in-frame clones only, minus some. The repertoire has 360,000 or so clones, roughly four fifths of them found once; the top ten carry about 4.8%. The data are from a study of blood T cell repertoires in COVID-19. The CDR3 loop spans 14 amino acids. V gave up 0 bases and J gave up 7 bases, with 12 bases separating them. CDR1 LNHDA and CDR2 SQIVND come from the germline V gene (reference sequence). Sequenced material: PBMCs or T cells enriched from blood (not recorded which). The chain carries TRBV19 and TRBJ1-2; D call uncertain. The clonotype comes from a woman aged 50 to 60 who had recovered from COVID-19. The CDR3 sequence: CASSIDRQLGGYTF. CDR3 DNA: TGTGCCAGTAGTATAGATCGGCAGCTAGGTGGCTACACCTTC.